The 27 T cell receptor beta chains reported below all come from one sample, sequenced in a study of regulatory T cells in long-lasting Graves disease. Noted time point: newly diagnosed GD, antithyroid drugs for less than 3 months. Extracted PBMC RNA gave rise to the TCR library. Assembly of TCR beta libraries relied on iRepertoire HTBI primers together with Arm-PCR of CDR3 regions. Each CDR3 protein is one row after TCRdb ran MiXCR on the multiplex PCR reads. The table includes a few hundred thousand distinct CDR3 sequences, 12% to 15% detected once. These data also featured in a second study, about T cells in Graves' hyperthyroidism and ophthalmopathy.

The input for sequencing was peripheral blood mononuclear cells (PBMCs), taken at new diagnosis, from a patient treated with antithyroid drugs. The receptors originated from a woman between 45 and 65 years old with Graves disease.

The CDR3 coding sequence is TGCGCCAGCAGCTGGACAGGGATAACTGAAGCTTTCTTT. Encoded protein: CASSWTGITEAFF. The genes are TRBV5-1 and TRBJ1-1; 8 bases line up with TRBD1. Germline-derived CDR1 and CDR2 are SGHRS and YFSETQ. The CDR3 is 13 residues long. J lost 5 bases, V lost 3 bases, and 3 bases had no gene match.

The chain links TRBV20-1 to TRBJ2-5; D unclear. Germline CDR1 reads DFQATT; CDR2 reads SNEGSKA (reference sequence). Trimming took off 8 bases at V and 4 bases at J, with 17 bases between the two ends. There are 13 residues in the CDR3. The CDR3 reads CSRGGPPIETQYF. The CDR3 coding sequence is TGCAGTCGCGGCGGCCCCCCGATAGAGACCCAGTACTTC.

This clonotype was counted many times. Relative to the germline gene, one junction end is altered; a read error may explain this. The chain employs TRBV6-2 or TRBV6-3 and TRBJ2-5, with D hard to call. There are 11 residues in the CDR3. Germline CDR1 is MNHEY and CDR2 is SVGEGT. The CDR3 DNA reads TGTGCCAGCAGTTACCACGAGACCCAGTACTTC. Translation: CASSYHETQYF.

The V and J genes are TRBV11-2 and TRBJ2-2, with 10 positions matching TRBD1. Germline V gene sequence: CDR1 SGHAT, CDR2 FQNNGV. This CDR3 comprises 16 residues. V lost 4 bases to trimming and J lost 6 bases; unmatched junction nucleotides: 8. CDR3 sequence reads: CASSSNPGQGSGELFF. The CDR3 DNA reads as TGTGCCAGCAGCTCGAACCCGGGACAGGGGTCCGGGGAGCTGTTTTTT.

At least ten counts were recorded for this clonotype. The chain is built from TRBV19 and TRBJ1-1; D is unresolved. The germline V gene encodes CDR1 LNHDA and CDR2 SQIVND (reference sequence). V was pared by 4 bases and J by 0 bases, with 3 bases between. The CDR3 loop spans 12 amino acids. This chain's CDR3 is CASSKVNTEAFF. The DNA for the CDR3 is TGTGCCAGTAGTAAGGTGAACACTGAAGCTTTCTTT.

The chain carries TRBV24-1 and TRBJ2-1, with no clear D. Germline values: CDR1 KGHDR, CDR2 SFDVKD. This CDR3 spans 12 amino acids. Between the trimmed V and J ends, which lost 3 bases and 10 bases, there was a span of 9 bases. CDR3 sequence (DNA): TGTGCCACCAGTGATCGAGGCCCAGAGCAGTTCTTC. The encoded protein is CATSDRGPEQFF.

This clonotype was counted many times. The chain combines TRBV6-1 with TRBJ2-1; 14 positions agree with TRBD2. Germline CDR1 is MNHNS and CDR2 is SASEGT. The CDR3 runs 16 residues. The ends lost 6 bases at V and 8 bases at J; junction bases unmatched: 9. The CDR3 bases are TGTGCCAGCAGGAAACCCGGGACTAGCGGGAGTTATGAGCAGTTCTTC. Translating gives CASRKPGTSGSYEQFF.

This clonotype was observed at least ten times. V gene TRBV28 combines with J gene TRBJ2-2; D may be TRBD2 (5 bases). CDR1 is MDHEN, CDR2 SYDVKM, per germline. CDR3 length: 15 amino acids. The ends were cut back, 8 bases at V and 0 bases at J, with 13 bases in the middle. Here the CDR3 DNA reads TGTGCCAGCCTCCCGGGAACTCCGAACACCGGGGAGCTGTTTTTT. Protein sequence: CASLPGTPNTGELFF.

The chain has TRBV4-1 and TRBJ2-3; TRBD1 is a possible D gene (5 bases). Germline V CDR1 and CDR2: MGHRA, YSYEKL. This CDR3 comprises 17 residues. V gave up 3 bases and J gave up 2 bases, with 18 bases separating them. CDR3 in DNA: TGCGCCAGCAGCCATTCGTTCAGGGCCAAAGACACAGATACGCAGTATTTT. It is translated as CASSHSFRAKDTDTQYF.

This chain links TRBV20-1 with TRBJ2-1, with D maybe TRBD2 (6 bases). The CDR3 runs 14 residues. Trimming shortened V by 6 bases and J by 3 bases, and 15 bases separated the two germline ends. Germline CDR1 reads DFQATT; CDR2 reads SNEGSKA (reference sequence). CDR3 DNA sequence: TGCAGTGCAAAAAGAGTGGACTACTACAATGAGCAGTTCTTC. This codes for CSAKRVDYYNEQFF.

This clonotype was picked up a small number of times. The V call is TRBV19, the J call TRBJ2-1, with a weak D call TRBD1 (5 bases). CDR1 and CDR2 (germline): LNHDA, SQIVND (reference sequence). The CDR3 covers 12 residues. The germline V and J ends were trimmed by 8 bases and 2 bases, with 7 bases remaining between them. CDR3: CASQGTYNEQFF. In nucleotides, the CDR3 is TGTGCCAGTCAGGGAACCTACAATGAGCAGTTCTTC.

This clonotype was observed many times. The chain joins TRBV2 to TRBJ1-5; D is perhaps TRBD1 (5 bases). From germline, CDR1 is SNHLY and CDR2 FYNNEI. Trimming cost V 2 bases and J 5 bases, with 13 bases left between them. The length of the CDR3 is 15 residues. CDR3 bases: TGTGCCAGCAGTGAACGACTCGGGGGGGATCAGCCCCAGCATTTT. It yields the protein CASSERLGGDQPQHF.

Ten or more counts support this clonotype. In DNA form, the CDR3 reads TGTGCCAGCAGTGATAGGGGGAGCCGGGACAGTAATAGCAATCAGCCCCAGCATTTT. Its translation is CASSDRGSRDSNSNQPQHF. The chain carries TRBV2 and TRBJ1-5; 7 positions match TRBD1. The V and J ends lost 3 bases and 0 bases, in that order; junction bases with no gene match: 14. CDR3 length: 19 amino acids. Germline-derived CDR1 and CDR2 are SNHLY and FYNNEI.

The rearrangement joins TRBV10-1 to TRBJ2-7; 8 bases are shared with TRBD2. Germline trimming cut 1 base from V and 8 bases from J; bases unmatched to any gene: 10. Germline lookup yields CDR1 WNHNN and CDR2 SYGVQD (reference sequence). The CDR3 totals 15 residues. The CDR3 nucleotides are TGCGCCAGCAGTGAGTATTCAGCGGGAGAGGAGCAGCAGTACTTC. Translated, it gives CASSEYSAGEEQQYF.

This chain's CDR3 is CASSLFQGADSPLHF. CDR3 DNA: TGTGCCAGCAGTTTATTTCAGGGGGCGGATTCACCCCTCCACTTT. The rearrangement links TRBV28 to TRBJ1-6; 8 nucleotides line up with TRBD1. Germline assignment: CDR1 MDHEN and CDR2 SYDVKM. After removal of 1 base from V and 8 bases from J, the junction contained 4 bases not matched to a gene. The CDR3 loop spans 15 amino acids.

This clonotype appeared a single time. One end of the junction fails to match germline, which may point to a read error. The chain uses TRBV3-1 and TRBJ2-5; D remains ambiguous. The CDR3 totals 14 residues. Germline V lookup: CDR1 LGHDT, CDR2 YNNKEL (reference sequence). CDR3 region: CASSQDPYQGTQYF. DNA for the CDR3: TGTGCCAGCAGCCAAGATCCCTACCAAGGGACCCAGTACTTC.

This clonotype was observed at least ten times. CDR3 sequence reads: CASGSLLENEQFF. DNA of the CDR3: TGTGCTAGTGGTTCGCTACTAGAGAATGAGCAGTTCTTC. The genes are TRBV12-5 and TRBJ2-1; TRBD2 might be the D (5 bases). Trimming cost V 4 bases and J 7 bases, with 11 bases left between them. Germline CDR1 reads LGHNT; CDR2 reads FRNRAP. This CDR3 has 13 residues.

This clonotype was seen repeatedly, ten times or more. The CDR3 region is CASSSQGARYEQYF. The CDR3 nucleotides read TGTGCCAGCAGCTCTCAGGGGGCCCGCTACGAGCAGTACTTC. This chain uses TRBV7-8 with TRBJ2-7, with 8 bases matching TRBD1. This CDR3 spans 14 amino acids. Looked up from germline, CDR1 is SGHVS and CDR2 is FQNEAQ. With 4 bases clipped from V and 3 bases from J, the junction kept 5 bases outside the gene matches.

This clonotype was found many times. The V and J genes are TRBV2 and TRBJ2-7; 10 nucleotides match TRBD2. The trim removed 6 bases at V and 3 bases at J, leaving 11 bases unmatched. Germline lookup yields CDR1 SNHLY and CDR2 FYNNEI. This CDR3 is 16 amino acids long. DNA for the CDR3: TGTGCCAGCAGAGCCCAACTAGCGGGACAGAACTACGAGCAGTACTTC. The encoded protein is CASRAQLAGQNYEQYF.

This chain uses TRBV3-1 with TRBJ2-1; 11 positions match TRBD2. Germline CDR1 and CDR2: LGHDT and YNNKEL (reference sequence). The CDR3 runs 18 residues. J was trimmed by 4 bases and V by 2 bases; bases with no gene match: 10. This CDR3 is CASSQNLLAGGSYNEQFF. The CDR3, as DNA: TGTGCCAGCAGCCAAAACCTTCTAGCGGGAGGTTCATACAATGAGCAGTTCTTC.

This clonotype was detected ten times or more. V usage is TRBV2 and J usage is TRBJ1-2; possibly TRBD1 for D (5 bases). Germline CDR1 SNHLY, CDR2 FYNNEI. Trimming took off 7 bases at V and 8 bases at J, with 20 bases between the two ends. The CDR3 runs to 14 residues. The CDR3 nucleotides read TGTGCCAGCAATCAGGGCCCTCTCGTCCGGGGCTACACCTTC. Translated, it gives CASNQGPLVRGYTF.

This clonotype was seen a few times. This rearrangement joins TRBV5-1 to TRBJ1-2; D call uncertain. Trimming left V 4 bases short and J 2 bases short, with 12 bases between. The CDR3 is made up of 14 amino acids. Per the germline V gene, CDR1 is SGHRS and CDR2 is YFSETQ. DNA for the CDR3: TGCGCCAGCAGCCGCTCTACAGAAAACTATGGCTACACCTTC. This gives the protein CASSRSTENYGYTF. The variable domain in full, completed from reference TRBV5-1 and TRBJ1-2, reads KAGVTQTPRYLIKTRGQQVTLSCSPISGHRSVSWYQQTPGQGLQFLFEYFSETQRNKGNFPGRFSGRQFSNSRSEMNVSTLELGDSALYLCASSRSTENYGYTFGSGTRLTVV.

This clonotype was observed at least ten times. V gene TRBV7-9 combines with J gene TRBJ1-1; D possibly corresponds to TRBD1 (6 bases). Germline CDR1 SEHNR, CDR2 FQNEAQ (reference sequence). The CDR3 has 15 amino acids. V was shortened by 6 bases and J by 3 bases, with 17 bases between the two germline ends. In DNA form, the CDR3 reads TGTGCCAGCAGACTCGATCCCGGGGGCGACACTGAAGCTTTCTTT. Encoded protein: CASRLDPGGDTEAFF.

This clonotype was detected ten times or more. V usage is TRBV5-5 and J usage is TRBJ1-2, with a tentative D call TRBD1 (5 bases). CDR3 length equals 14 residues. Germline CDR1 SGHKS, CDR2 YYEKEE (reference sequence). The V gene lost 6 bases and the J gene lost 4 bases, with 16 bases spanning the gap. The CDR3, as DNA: TGTGCCAGCAACAGCGGGGGGGGTTCCTATGGCTACACCTTC. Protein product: CASNSGGGSYGYTF.

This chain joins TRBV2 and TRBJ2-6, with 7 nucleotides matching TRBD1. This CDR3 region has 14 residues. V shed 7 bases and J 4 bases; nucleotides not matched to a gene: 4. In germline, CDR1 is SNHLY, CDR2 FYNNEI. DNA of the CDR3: TGTGCCAGCAACGCACAGGGGGGGGCCAACGTCCTGACTTTC. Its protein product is CASNAQGGANVLTF. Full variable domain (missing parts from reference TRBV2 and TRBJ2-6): EPEVTQTPSHQVTQMGQEVILRCVPISNHLYFYWYRQILGQKVEFLVSFYNNEISEKSEIFDDQFSVERPDGSNFTLKIRSTKLEDSAMYFCASNAQGGANVLTFGAGSRLTVL.

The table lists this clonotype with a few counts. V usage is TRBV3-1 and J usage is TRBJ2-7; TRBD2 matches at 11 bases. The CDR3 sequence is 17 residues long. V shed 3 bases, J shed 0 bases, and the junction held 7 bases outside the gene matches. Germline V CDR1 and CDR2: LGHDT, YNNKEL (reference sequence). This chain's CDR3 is CASSHIPGTSGSYEQYF. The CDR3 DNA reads TGTGCCAGCAGCCATATTCCCGGGACTAGCGGCTCCTACGAGCAGTACTTC.

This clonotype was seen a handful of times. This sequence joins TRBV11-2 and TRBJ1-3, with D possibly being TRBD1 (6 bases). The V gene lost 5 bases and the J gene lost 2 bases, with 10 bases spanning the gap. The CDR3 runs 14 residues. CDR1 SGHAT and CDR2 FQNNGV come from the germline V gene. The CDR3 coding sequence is TGTGCCAGCAGCATTGCAGGGGCTGGAAACACCATATATTTT. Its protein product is CASSIAGAGNTIYF. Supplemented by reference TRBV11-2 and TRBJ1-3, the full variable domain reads EAGVAQSPRYKIIEKRQSVAFWCNPISGHATLYWYQQILGQGPKLLIQFQNNGVVDDSQLPKDRFSAERLKGVDSTLKIQPAKLEDSAVYLCASSIAGAGNTIYFGEGSWLTVV.